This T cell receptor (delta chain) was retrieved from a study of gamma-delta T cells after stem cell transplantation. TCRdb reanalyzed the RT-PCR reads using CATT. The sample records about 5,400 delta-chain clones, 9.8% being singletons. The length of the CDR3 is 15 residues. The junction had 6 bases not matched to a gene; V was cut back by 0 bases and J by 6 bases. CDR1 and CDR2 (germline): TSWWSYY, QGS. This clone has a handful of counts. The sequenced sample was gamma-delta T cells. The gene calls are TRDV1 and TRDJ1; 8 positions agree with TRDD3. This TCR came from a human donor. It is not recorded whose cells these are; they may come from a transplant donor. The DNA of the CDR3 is TGTGCTCTTGGGGAACTGTGGGGGATTCCCCATAAACTCATCTTT. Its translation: CALGELWGIPHKLIF.